The sequence of this T cell receptor (beta chain) was determined in a study of tumor-infiltrating lymphocytes in oesophageal squamous cell carcinoma. Each CDR3 protein is one row after TCRdb ran MiXCR on the PCR reads. The repertoire has fewer than 25,000 distinct CDR3 sequences, around 37% of them found once; the top ten carry about 19%. This clonotype was detected many times. Trimming removed 0 bases from V and 0 bases from J; junction bases left unmatched: 9. CDR1 is MNHNS and CDR2 is SASEGT in the germline V gene. There are 19 residues in the CDR3. This clonotype originated in a female donor with esophageal squamous cell carcinoma. The V and J genes are TRBV6-1 and TRBJ2-3, with 10 bases that match TRBD2. Material: esophageal tumor tissue. This CDR3 is CASSEARLAGATSTDTQYF. The CDR3 DNA sequence: TGTGCCAGCAGTGAAGCTCGGCTAGCGGGAGCCACTAGCACAGATACGCAGTATTTT.